This T cell receptor beta chain comes out of a study of T cell responses to AZD1222 COVID-19 vaccine. The CDR3 runs 16 residues. Germline CDR1 LNHDA, CDR2 SQIVND (reference sequence). Germline trimming cut 3 bases from V and 4 bases from J; bases unmatched to any gene: 8. Only in-frame clones appear in the TCRdb table, and some are missing; sequencing was by immunoSEQ multiplex PCR. This repertoire shows about 130,000 clones, approximately 93% found once; its top ten account for 5.1%. The origin of this receptor is an adult in good health. The chain carries TRBV19 and TRBJ1-4, with 7 nucleotides matching TRBD1. The specimen was peripheral blood, collected on day 0 of AZD1222 vaccination. The DNA of the CDR3 is TGTGCCAGTAGTATTTCTCCGGGACAGTATAATGAAAAACTGTTTTTT. Amino acid sequence: CASSISPGQYNEKLFF. The full variable domain, its missing parts supplied by reference TRBV19 and TRBJ1-4, is DGGITQSPKYLFRKEGQNVTLSCEQNLNHDAMYWYRQDPGQGLRLIYYSQIVNDFQKGDIAEGYSVSREKKESFPLTVTSAQKNPTAFYLCASSISPGQYNEKLFFGSGTQLSVL.